One and the same sample provided the 24 T cell receptor beta chains below, sequenced in a study of cytomegalovirus exposure and HLA in healthy donors. TCRdb's table, derived via immunoSEQ multiplex PCR, lists solely in-frame clones and lacks some. This table holds 60,000 to 75,000 clones, 90% to 96% found once. Sample: PBMCs. The receptors stem from a man aged 18 to 35 in good health and CMV-seronegative.

This clone was seen a handful of times. The chain uses TRBV9 and TRBJ2-1; D remains unclear. The germline V gene has CDR1 SGDLS and CDR2 YYNGEE. The CDR3 totals 15 residues. Trimming shortened V by 3 bases and J by 6 bases, and 16 bases separated the two germline ends. CDR3 DNA sequence: TGTGCCAGCAGCGCTACCCTAATCTTGAGCAATGAGCAGTTCTTC. This sequence encodes CASSATLILSNEQFF.

The chain combines TRBV28 with TRBJ2-7; maybe TRBD2 (5 bases). Germline V CDR1 and CDR2: MDHEN, SYDVKM. The ends were cut back, 1 base at V and 5 bases at J, with 12 bases in the middle. The CDR3 totals 14 residues. CDR3 sequence: CASSLYTSPHEQYF. In DNA form, the CDR3 reads TGTGCCAGCAGTTTATACACTAGTCCTCACGAGCAGTACTTC. The variable domain in full, completed from reference TRBV28 and TRBJ2-7, reads DVKVTQSSRYLVKRTGEKVFLECVQDMDHENMFWYRQDPGLGLRLIYFSYDVKMKEKGDIPEGYSVSREKKERFSLILESASTNQTSMYLCASSLYTSPHEQYFGPGTRLTVT.

This chain uses TRBV29-1 with TRBJ2-2; 12 bases agree with TRBD2. CDR1 SQVTM and CDR2 ANQGSEA come from the germline V gene. With V trimmed by 4 bases and J by 6 bases, 9 bases remained unmatched. The length of the CDR3 is 16 residues. CDR3 loop: CSVGGTSGRPAGELFF. The CDR3 coding sequence is TGCAGCGTTGGGGGAACTAGCGGGAGGCCCGCCGGGGAGCTGTTTTTT.

The chain joins TRBV28 to TRBJ1-2, with 8 bases fitting TRBD1. Germline assignment: CDR1 MDHEN and CDR2 SYDVKM. Trimming removed 5 bases from V and 4 bases from J; junction bases left unmatched: 6. The CDR3 runs 14 residues. CDR3 in amino acids: CASSPRGRGYGYTF. The DNA of the CDR3 is TGTGCCAGCAGTCCCAGGGGGCGCGGCTATGGCTACACCTTC.

The gene calls are TRBV6-1 and TRBJ2-2; unclear D gene. V lost 1 base and J lost 3, with 6 bases in between. Germline CDR1 reads MNHNS; CDR2 reads SASEGT. The CDR3 has 14 residues. In nucleotides, the CDR3 is TGTGCCAGCAGTGAAGGCAGTGACACCGGGGAGCTGTTTTTT. It yields the protein CASSEGSDTGELFF.

This clone was seen a single time. This chain uses TRBV11-3 with TRBJ2-3; 9 bases line up with TRBD2. Germline loops: CDR1 SGHNT, CDR2 YENEEA. The CDR3 extends over 16 amino acids. V shed 4 bases, J shed 6 bases, and the junction held 11 bases outside the gene matches. CDR3 bases: TGTGCCAGCAGCTCTAATAGCGGGGGCGCGGGGGATACGCAGTATTTT. It codes for CASSSNSGGAGDTQYF.

The CDR3 spells CATSETRRLAGGEQYF. CDR3 nucleotides: TGTGCCACCAGCGAAACAAGAAGGCTAGCGGGAGGAGAGCAGTACTTC. The V call is TRBV15, the J call TRBJ2-7; 11 bases line up with TRBD2. This CDR3 has 16 residues. V was pared by 5 bases and J by 7 bases, with 13 bases of the junction left unmatched. Germline CDR1 and CDR2: LNHNV and YYDKDF (reference sequence).

This chain joins TRBV4-3 and TRBJ2-1; D is possibly TRBD2 (5 bases). V was trimmed by 0 bases and J by 9 bases, leaving 9 bases between them. This CDR3 is 13 amino acids long. Germline CDR1 is LGHNA and CDR2 is YSLEER. CDR3 DNA: TGCGCCAGCAGCCAAGATCGGGCGGGTGAGCAGTTCTTC. Translation: CASSQDRAGEQFF.

J is TRBJ2-7 and V is TRBV7-8; D might be TRBD2 (6 bases). This CDR3 contains 17 residues. Germline V CDR1 and CDR2: SGHVS, FQNEAQ. Trimming stripped 7 bases from V and 4 bases from J, with 26 bases between. The CDR3 nucleotides are TGTGCCAGCAATATTTACCCAAGGGCGGGACTCCCATACGAGCAGTACTTC. Protein: CASNIYPRAGLPYEQYF.

The chain joins TRBV29-1 to TRBJ2-6, with unresolved D. Germline V lookup: CDR1 SQVTM, CDR2 ANQGSEA. V was trimmed by 4 bases and J by 3 bases, leaving 13 bases between them. The CDR3 sequence is 15 residues long. The CDR3 DNA reads as TGCAGCGTTGGGTTTAGTACGTTTGGGGCCAACGTCCTGACTTTC. Amino acid sequence: CSVGFSTFGANVLTF.

This sequence joins TRBV5-1 and TRBJ1-1, with 11 bases matching TRBD1. The germline CDR1 and CDR2 sequences are SGHRS and YFSETQ. This CDR3 region has 15 residues. J was trimmed by 3 bases and V by 4 bases; bases with no gene match: 5. The CDR3 sequence is CASSGGQGVYTEAFF. The CDR3 coding sequence is TGCGCCAGCAGCGGGGGACAGGGGGTTTACACTGAAGCTTTCTTT. The full variable domain, its missing parts supplied by reference TRBV5-1 and TRBJ1-1, is KAGVTQTPRYLIKTRGQQVTLSCSPISGHRSVSWYQQTPGQGLQFLFEYFSETQRNKGNFPGRFSGRQFSNSRSEMNVSTLELGDSALYLCASSGGQGVYTEAFFGQGTRLTVV.

This clone was seen only once. The chain combines TRBV4-1 with TRBJ2-7, with 14 bases lining up with TRBD2. V was pared by 0 bases and J by 0 bases, with 4 bases of the junction left unmatched. The germline V gene has CDR1 MGHRA and CDR2 YSYEKL. CDR3 length: 18 amino acids. CDR3: CASSQETTSGRVSYEQYF. The DNA of the CDR3 is TGCGCCAGCAGCCAAGAAACGACTAGCGGGAGGGTCTCCTACGAGCAGTACTTC.

The chain joins TRBV11-2 to TRBJ2-7; 9 bases are a match to TRBD2. The CDR3 totals 14 residues. Germline CDR1 and CDR2: SGHAT and FQNNGV. J lost 3 bases, V lost 5 bases, and 5 bases had no gene match. The CDR3 protein is CASSTLAGLYEQYF. Written as DNA, the CDR3 is TGTGCCAGCAGCACGCTAGCGGGACTCTACGAGCAGTACTTC.

The rearrangement uses TRBV7-8 and TRBJ2-1; D remains ambiguous. V was clipped by 5 bases and J by 5 bases, with 10 bases between them. Germline loops: CDR1 SGHVS, CDR2 FQNEAQ. This CDR3 contains 13 residues. CDR3 in amino acids: CASSGLVHNEQFF. Written as DNA, the CDR3 is TGTGCCAGCAGCGGCCTAGTCCACAATGAGCAGTTCTTC.

The genes are TRBV28 and TRBJ2-7; TRBD2 aligns across 11 bases. This CDR3 contains 14 residues. Germline-derived CDR1 and CDR2 are MDHEN and SYDVKM. V trimming: 6 bases; J trimming: 6 bases; junction bases outside the gene matches: 7. CDR3: CASRLALAGVEQYF. The CDR3 DNA reads as TGTGCCAGCAGATTGGCACTAGCGGGAGTCGAGCAGTACTTC. Full variable domain (outside the CDR3, taken from reference TRBV28 and TRBJ2-7): DVKVTQSSRYLVKRTGEKVFLECVQDMDHENMFWYRQDPGLGLRLIYFSYDVKMKEKGDIPEGYSVSREKKERFSLILESASTNQTSMYLCASRLALAGVEQYFGPGTRLTVT.

The chain carries TRBV11-2 and TRBJ2-2, with D perhaps matching TRBD2 (6 bases). There are 15 residues in the CDR3. V was pared by 4 bases and J by 7 bases, with 16 bases between. CDR1 SGHAT and CDR2 FQNNGV come from the germline V gene. The CDR3 DNA sequence: TGTGCCAGCAGCTACGGGACTCAAAACTTCGGGGAGCTGTTTTTT. Translated: CASSYGTQNFGELFF.

V gene TRBV5-8 combines with J gene TRBJ2-1, with 7 bases that match TRBD2. CDR3 length: 15 residues. Trimming removed 0 bases from V and 2 bases from J; junction bases left unmatched: 2. CDR1 and CDR2 (germline): SGHTS, YDEGEE. Written as DNA, the CDR3 is TGTGCCAGCAGCTTGGGGCTAGCGGCCTACAATGAGCAGTTCTTC. Amino acid sequence: CASSLGLAAYNEQFF.

This chain uses TRBV4-2 with TRBJ1-1; 7 bases are a match to TRBD1. V trimming: 4 bases; J trimming: 5 bases; junction bases outside the gene matches: 7. CDR3 length: 14 residues. CDR1 and CDR2 (germline): LGHNA, YNFKEQ. CDR3 bases: TGTGCCAGCAGCCCGACAGGGCCGGAGACTGAAGCTTTCTTT. Its translation: CASSPTGPETEAFF.

J is TRBJ1-1 and V is TRBV5-1; the D gene is possibly TRBD1 (6 bases). The CDR3 length is 13 residues. The V and J ends lost 3 bases and 1 base respectively, with 7 bases between them. CDR1 SGHRS and CDR2 YFSETQ come from the germline V gene. The CDR3 spells CASSWGQNTEAFF. CDR3 coding DNA: TGCGCCAGCAGCTGGGGACAGAACACTGAAGCTTTCTTT.

This rearrangement joins TRBV19 to TRBJ1-1, with D possibly matching TRBD1 (5 bases). The V and J ends lost 9 bases and 2 bases respectively, with 10 bases between them. This CDR3 region has 12 residues. Germline CDR1 LNHDA, CDR2 SQIVND (reference sequence). This CDR3 is CASRTGNTEAFF. CDR3 nucleotide sequence: TGTGCCAGCCGAACAGGAAACACTGAAGCTTTCTTT.

The chain couples TRBV5-6 to TRBJ2-5; 8 bases are a match to TRBD1. Germline V gives CDR1 SGHDT, CDR2 YYEEEE. The CDR3 has 16 residues. J was trimmed by 5 bases and V by 0 bases; bases with no gene match: 9. The CDR3 spells CASSLGGQAGEETQYF. The CDR3 coding sequence is TGTGCCAGCAGCTTGGGGGGACAGGCCGGGGAGGAGACCCAGTACTTC.

V gene TRBV5-1 combines with J gene TRBJ2-5; 8 bases map to TRBD2. The germline V gene encodes CDR1 SGHRS and CDR2 YFSETQ. This CDR3 has 14 amino acids. J lost 4 bases, V lost 3 bases, and 5 bases had no gene match. The CDR3 protein is CASSWIAGSETQYF. The DNA of the CDR3 is TGCGCCAGCAGCTGGATAGCGGGATCAGAGACCCAGTACTTC.

J is TRBJ2-3 and V is TRBV5-1, with 15 bases aligning to TRBD2. The CDR3 contains 17 residues. The junction had 5 bases not matched to a gene; V was cut back by 4 bases and J by 2 bases. Germline V lookup: CDR1 SGHRS, CDR2 YFSETQ. CDR3 nucleotide sequence: TGCGCCAGCAGCCAGGGACTAGCGGGAGGCTACACAGATACGCAGTATTTT. Translated: CASSQGLAGGYTDTQYF. Drawing the rest from reference TRBV5-1 and TRBJ2-3, the complete variable domain is KAGVTQTPRYLIKTRGQQVTLSCSPISGHRSVSWYQQTPGQGLQFLFEYFSETQRNKGNFPGRFSGRQFSNSRSEMNVSTLELGDSALYLCASSQGLAGGYTDTQYFGPGTRLTVL.

The chain employs TRBV7-8 and TRBJ1-4, with D possibly TRBD1 on 6 matching bases. The CDR3 consists of 15 residues. V gave up 1 base and J gave up 5 bases, with 11 bases separating them. Germline V CDR1 and CDR2: SGHVS, FQNEAQ. In nucleotides, the CDR3 is TGTGCCAGCAGCTTAGTGGGGCAGGGGAATGAAAAACTGTTTTTT. Translated, it gives CASSLVGQGNEKLFF.